This T cell receptor (beta chain) was documented in a study of regulatory T cells in long-lasting Graves disease (dated by TCRdb to about 2021). At the level of the whole study: Persistent Graves' disease was defined as antithyroid drug treatment for over 5 years with persistently positive TSH receptor autoantibodies. This study used TCR sequencing and RNA sequencing of peripheral blood to compare persistent Graves' disease patients against newly diagnosed Graves' disease patients. On average, persistent Graves' disease patients in the clinical cohort had been on antithyroid drugs for approximately ten years. TCR sequencing covered 13 persistent and approximately 20 newly diagnosed Graves' disease patients, 33 samples in total. The study was conducted in China and was registered as a clinical trial. Results and caveats for the whole study, not just this receptor: Sequencing and analysis were limited to the TCR beta chain. As a limitation, the authors acknowledged that the small sample size may reduce accuracy. Persistent Graves' disease patients showed lower TCR Shannon entropy and fewer highly expanded clones than newly diagnosed patients, suggesting clonal expansion. Persistent disease showed preferential use of TRBV28, TRBJ1-2 and TRBJ2-5, whereas newly diagnosed disease favored TRBV20-1 and TRBJ2-1. Persistent patients shared more public clonotypes among themselves (around 3,000) than newly diagnosed patients did (more than 950). The study examined only peripheral blood because the primary lesion, thyroid tissue, could not be accessed.

The CDR3 holds 15 amino acids from the cysteine to the phenylalanine. The DNA shown is the 45-base CDR3, in frame from base 1. Taken from the germline V gene, the CDR1 and CDR2 loops are MDHEN and SYDVKM. V is cut by 2 bases and J by 7 bases, and the space between the germline ends is 15 bases. This clonotype was seen repeatedly, ten times or more. Its antigen has not been determined. Base qualities were left out, and no much larger clone turns up one base away. The receptor library was made with multiplex PCR. Sequencing was carried out with an Illumina HiSeq 4000. CDR3 regions were amplified by Arm-PCR with iRepertoire HTBI primers to construct TCR beta libraries. Before sequencing, the PCR products underwent gel purification. In the authors' own workflow: A total of fewer than 65 TRBV and approximately 13 TRBJ segments were identified across samples and were used for gene usage analysis of CDR3 amino acid clonotypes. Filtered high-quality paired reads were merged into contigs using COPE and FqMerger. Contigs were aligned with BLAST to IMGT TRBV, TRBD and TRBJ reference genes, and CDR3 was defined per IMGT. Clonotypes above 0.1% frequency were classified as highly expanded clones. Repertoire diversity was measured by Shannon entropy, and V-J evenness by the Gini coefficient. A clonotype was considered public if more than one individual shared it. The public reads were quality trimmed at Q25 with fastp and then assembled into clones with MiXCR by TCRdb, keeping productive beta chains. Here each entry gathers all rows of one CDR3 protein and keeps the most common genes and DNA. The V and J calls, along with clone size, are taken from TCRdb and not from the paper's own processing. The sample table holds 300,000 to 350,000 distinct CDR3 sequences, of which 15% to 20% were seen once. The ten largest clones take up less than 35% of the sample.

In the paper's terms, the time point label means: persistent/refractory GD, antithyroid drugs over 5 years with positive TRAb. For both TCR sequencing and RNA sequencing, RNA was extracted from PBMCs in TRIzol. Graves' disease was diagnosed according to American Thyroid Association guidelines. The patients came from an endocrinology department in Xi'an, China. Each patient gave about 9.1 milliliters of peripheral blood, collected in an EDTA anticoagulant tube. PBMCs were isolated by Ficoll Paque Plus density gradient separation without further T cell sorting. An Agilent 2100 Bioanalyzer and agarose gel were used to check RNA quality, while a NanoDrop 2000 measured RNA concentration.

This sequence uses TRBV28 and TRBJ1-5; the D region possibly corresponds to TRBD1 (5 bases align). This clonotype originated in a female donor with Graves disease. This specimen consisted of peripheral blood mononuclear cells (PBMCs), obtained when the disease was refractory, from a patient treated with antithyroid drugs. The nucleotide sequence is given as TGTGCCAGCAGTTTAACGGGGGGAGGGTTGCAGCCCCAGCATTTT. This sequence encodes CASSLTGGGLQPQHF.